The present entry profiles one TCR beta chain with its context. This entry belongs to a study of T cell responses to AZD1222 COVID-19 vaccine. Study background: Pooling covered second doses at about 4 or about 12 weeks.

The CDR3 has 19 residues. Trimming removed 0 bases from V and 0 bases from J, with 18 bases in between. From germline, CDR1 is MNHEY and CDR2 SMNVEV (reference sequence). Clones were read by immunoSEQ multiplex PCR, and TCRdb kept only the in-frame ones, dropping some. This sample has more than 85,000 clones, with 88% found just once. The receptor's source is an adult in good health. The sequencing used peripheral blood, collected on day 0 of AZD1222 vaccination. The rearrangement uses TRBV27 and TRBJ1-5, with D unclear. As DNA, the CDR3 is TGTGCCAGCAGTTTATCTGGCTCCGACACCTTGAATAGCAATCAGCCCCAGCATTTT. This sequence encodes CASSLSGSDTLNSNQPQHF.